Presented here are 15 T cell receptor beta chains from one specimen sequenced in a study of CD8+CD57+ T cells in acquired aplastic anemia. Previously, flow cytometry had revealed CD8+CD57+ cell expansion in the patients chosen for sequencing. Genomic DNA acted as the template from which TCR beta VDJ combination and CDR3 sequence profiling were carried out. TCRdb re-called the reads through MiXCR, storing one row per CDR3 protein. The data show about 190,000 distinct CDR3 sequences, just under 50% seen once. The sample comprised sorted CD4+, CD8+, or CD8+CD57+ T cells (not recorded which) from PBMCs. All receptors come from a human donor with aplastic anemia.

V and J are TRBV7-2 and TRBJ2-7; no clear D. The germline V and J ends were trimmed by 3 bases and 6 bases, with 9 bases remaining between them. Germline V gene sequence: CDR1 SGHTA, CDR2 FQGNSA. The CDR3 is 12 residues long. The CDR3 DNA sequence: TGTGCCAGCAGCTTGTTGGACGGCGAGCAGTACTTC. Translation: CASSLLDGEQYF.

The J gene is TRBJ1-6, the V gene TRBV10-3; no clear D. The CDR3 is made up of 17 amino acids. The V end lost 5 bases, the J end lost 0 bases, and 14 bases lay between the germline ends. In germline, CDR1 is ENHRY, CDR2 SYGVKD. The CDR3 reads CAISFSSDHSYNSPLHF. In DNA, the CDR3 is TGTGCCATCAGTTTTTCGTCGGATCACTCCTATAATTCACCCCTCCACTTT.

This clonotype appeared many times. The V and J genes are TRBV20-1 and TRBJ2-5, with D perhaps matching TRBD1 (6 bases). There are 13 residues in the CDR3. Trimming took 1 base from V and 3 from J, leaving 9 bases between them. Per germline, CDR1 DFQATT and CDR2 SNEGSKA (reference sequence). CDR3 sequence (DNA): TGCAGTGCTAGAGTTAACAGGGAAGAGACCCAGTACTTC. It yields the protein CSARVNREETQYF.

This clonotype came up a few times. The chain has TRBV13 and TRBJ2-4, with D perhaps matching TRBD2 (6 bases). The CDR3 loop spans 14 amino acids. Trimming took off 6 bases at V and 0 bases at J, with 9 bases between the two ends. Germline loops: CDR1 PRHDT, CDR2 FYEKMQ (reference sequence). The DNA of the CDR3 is TGTGCCAGCAGACGCGGGGTAGCCAAAAACATTCAGTACTTC. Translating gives CASRRGVAKNIQYF.

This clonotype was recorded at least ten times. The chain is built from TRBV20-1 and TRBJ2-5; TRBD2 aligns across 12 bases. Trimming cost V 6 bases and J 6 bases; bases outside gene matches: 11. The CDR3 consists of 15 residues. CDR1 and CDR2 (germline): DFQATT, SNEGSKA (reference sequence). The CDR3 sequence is CSALPTSGSSKTQYF. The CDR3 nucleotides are TGCAGTGCCTTGCCGACTAGCGGGAGCTCGAAGACCCAGTACTTC.

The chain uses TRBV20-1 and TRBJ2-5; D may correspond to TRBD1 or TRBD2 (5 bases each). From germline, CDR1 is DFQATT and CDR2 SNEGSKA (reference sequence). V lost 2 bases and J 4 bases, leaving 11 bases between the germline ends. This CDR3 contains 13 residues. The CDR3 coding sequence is TGCAGTGCTAGACCCCGGGACGGAGAGACCCAGTACTTC. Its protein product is CSARPRDGETQYF.

CDR3 region: CSAGAGPRDKQFF. CDR3 nucleotides: TGCAGTGCTGGGGCGGGACCTAGAGATAAGCAGTTCTTC. The rearrangement joins TRBV20-1 to TRBJ2-1; tentative D call: TRBD2 (6 bases). The V gene lost 5 bases and the J gene lost 11 bases, with 19 bases spanning the gap. Germline V gives CDR1 DFQATT, CDR2 SNEGSKA (reference sequence). CDR3 length: 13 amino acids.

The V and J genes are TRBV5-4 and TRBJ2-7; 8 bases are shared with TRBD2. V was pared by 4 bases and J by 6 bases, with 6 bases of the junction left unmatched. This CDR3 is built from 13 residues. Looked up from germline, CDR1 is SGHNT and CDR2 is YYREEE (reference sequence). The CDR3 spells CASSQAGVGEQYF. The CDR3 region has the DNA TGTGCCAGCAGCCAAGCGGGAGTCGGCGAGCAGTACTTC.

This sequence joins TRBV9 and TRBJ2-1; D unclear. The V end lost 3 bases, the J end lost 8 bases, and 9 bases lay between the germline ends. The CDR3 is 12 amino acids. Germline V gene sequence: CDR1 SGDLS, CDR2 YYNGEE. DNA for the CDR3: TGTGCCAGCAGCGCCACTCAGGATGAGCAGTTCTTC. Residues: CASSATQDEQFF.

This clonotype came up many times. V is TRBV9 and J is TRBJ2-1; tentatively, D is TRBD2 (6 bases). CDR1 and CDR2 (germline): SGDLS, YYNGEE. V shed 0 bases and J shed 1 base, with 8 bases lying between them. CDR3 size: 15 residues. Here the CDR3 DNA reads TGTGCCAGCAGCGTAGATGCGGGATCCTACAATGAGCAGTTCTTC. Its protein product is CASSVDAGSYNEQFF.

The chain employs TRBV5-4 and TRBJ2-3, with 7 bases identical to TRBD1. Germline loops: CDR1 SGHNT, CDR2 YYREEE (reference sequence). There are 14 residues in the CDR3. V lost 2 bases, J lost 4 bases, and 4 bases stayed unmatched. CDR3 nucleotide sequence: TGTGCCAGCAGCTTAGACAGGGTCCCAGATACGCAGTATTTT. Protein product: CASSLDRVPDTQYF.

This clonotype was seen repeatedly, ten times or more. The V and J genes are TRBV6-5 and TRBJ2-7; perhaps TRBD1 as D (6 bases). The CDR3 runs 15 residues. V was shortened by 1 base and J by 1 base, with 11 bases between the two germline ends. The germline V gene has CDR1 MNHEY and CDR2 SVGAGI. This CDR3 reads CASSYLTGPSYEQYF. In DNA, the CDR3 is TGTGCCAGCAGTTACTTAACAGGGCCATCCTACGAGCAGTACTTC.

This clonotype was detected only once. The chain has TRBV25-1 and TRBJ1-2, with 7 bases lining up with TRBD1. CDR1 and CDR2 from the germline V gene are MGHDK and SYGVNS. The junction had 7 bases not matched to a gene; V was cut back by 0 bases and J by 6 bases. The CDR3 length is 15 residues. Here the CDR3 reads CASSEYTKTGDGYTF. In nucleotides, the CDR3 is TGTGCCAGCAGTGAATATACCAAAACAGGGGATGGCTACACCTTC.

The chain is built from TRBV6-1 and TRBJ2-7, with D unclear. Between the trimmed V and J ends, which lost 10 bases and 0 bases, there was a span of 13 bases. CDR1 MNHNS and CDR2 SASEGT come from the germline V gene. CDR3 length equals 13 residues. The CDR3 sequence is CAILRSSSYEQYF. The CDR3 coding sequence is TGTGCCATTTTGCGGTCGAGCTCCTACGAGCAGTACTTC.

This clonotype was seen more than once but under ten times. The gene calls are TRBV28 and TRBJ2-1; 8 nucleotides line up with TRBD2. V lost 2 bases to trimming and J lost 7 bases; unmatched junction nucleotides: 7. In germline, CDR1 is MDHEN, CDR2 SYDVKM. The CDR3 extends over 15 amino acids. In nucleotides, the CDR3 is TGTGCCAGCAGTTTAGTGACTAGCGTACCAAATGAGCAGTTCTTC. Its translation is CASSLVTSVPNEQFF.